Below are 15 T cell receptor beta chains sequenced from a single sample in a study of T cells in Graves' hyperthyroidism and ophthalmopathy. Amplification of TCR beta CDR3 regions used RNA as the template. The TCR CDR3 was amplified in a first-round RT-PCR using the HTBI primer set. Each CDR3 protein gets one entry after TCRdb re-called the multiplex PCR reads with MiXCR. The table includes about 320,000 distinct CDR3 sequences, around a sixth detected once. Sequencing was carried out using blood. The source of these receptors is a man aged 25 to 40 with Graves' hyperthyroidism.

At least ten counts were recorded for this clonotype. The chain couples TRBV5-6 to TRBJ2-3, with D possibly matching TRBD1 (6 bases). V was shortened by 5 bases and J by 2 bases, with 18 bases between the two germline ends. This CDR3 spans 16 amino acids. Per germline, CDR1 SGHDT and CDR2 YYEEEE. The CDR3 bases are TGTGCCAGCAGTACCCCCAGGGGTGGATCCACAGATACGCAGTATTTT. It translates to CASSTPRGGSTDTQYF.

This clonotype was picked up many times. This rearrangement joins TRBV3-1 to TRBJ1-2, with D maybe TRBD1 (5 bases). In germline, CDR1 is LGHDT, CDR2 YNNKEL (reference sequence). Trimming shortened V by 3 bases and J by 3 bases, and 11 bases separated the two germline ends. The length of the CDR3 is 14 residues. The CDR3 DNA reads TGTGCCAGCAGCCACGCCCAGGGTTACTATGGCTACACCTTC. This sequence encodes CASSHAQGYYGYTF.

Many counts were recorded for this clonotype. CDR3 sequence (DNA): TGTGCCAGCAGTTTAGACAGGGGGCGTCAGCCCCAGCATTTT. Residues: CASSLDRGRQPQHF. This chain uses TRBV12-3 or TRBV12-4 with TRBJ1-5, with 9 bases lining up with TRBD1. The CDR3 is 14 amino acids. Trimming cost V 1 base and J 6 bases; bases outside gene matches: 1.

This clonotype was counted a few times. The chain joins TRBV20-1 to TRBJ2-3; a weak D match, TRBD1 (6 bases). Germline CDR1 reads DFQATT; CDR2 reads SNEGSKA (reference sequence). V was trimmed by 0 bases and J by 6 bases, leaving 16 bases between them. The CDR3 sequence is 15 residues long. The CDR3: CSARDLQGRWDTQYF. CDR3 DNA: TGCAGTGCTAGAGATCTCCAGGGGCGATGGGATACGCAGTATTTT.

The gene calls are TRBV30 and TRBJ2-7; D unclear. CDR1 is GTSNPN, CDR2 SVGIG, per germline (reference sequence). The CDR3 runs 13 residues. V lost 2 bases to trimming and J lost 6 bases, with 14 bases between them. The CDR3: CAWSFSRSSEQYF. The CDR3 coding sequence is TGTGCCTGGAGTTTTTCGAGGTCTTCCGAGCAGTACTTC.

The rearrangement links TRBV5-1 to TRBJ2-7; D is possibly TRBD1 (8 bases). From germline, CDR1 is SGHRS and CDR2 YFSETQ. The CDR3 extends over 15 amino acids. The V end was cut by 0 bases, the J end by 6 bases, with 16 bases between. CDR3 residues: CASSLDRGGTAEQYF. CDR3 sequence (DNA): TGCGCCAGCAGCTTGGACAGGGGGGGGACGGCCGAGCAGTACTTC.

This clonotype was counted ten times or more. The rearrangement links TRBV30 to TRBJ1-5, with no clear D. The ends were cut back, 8 bases at V and 4 bases at J, with 15 bases in the middle. Germline CDR1 reads GTSNPN; CDR2 reads SVGIG (reference sequence). This CDR3 region has 13 residues. For the CDR3, the DNA is TGTGCCCTGACGACCCGTGGGAATCAGCCCCAGCATTTT. Amino acid sequence: CALTTRGNQPQHF.

This clonotype was counted ten times or more. The V call is TRBV5-1, the J call TRBJ2-3; 10 nucleotides align to TRBD2. Trimming removed 0 bases from V and 2 bases from J; junction bases left unmatched: 6. Germline V gives CDR1 SGHRS, CDR2 YFSETQ. There are 17 residues in the CDR3. This CDR3 is CASSLDSGGALTDTQYF. As DNA, the CDR3 is TGCGCCAGCAGCTTGGACAGCGGGGGGGCTCTCACAGATACGCAGTATTTT.

This clonotype came up a few times. The rearrangement uses TRBV19 and TRBJ2-7, with TRBD1 matching 9 bases. Looked up from germline, CDR1 is LNHDA and CDR2 is SQIVND (reference sequence). Unmatched junction bases numbered 8, after V lost 5 bases and J lost 6 bases. This CDR3 spans 14 amino acids. CDR3 nucleotide sequence: TGTGCCAGTAGTCTGACCGGGACAGGGAGCGAGCAGTACTTC. This encodes CASSLTGTGSEQYF.

The rearrangement links TRBV5-4 to TRBJ2-2; unclear D gene. CDR3 length equals 16 residues. The germline V gene encodes CDR1 SGHNT and CDR2 YYREEE (reference sequence). V dropped 0 bases and J dropped 6 bases, with 15 bases sitting between them. CDR3 sequence: CASSLVLFWGSGELFF. CDR3 nucleotides: TGTGCCAGCAGCTTGGTATTGTTTTGGGGTTCCGGGGAGCTGTTTTTT.

The sample holds a few counts of this clonotype. This rearrangement joins TRBV20-1 to TRBJ2-1; the D gene is possibly TRBD1 (5 bases). The CDR3 length is 11 residues. CDR1 is DFQATT and CDR2 is SNEGSKA in the germline V gene (reference sequence). CDR3 residues: CRGVVGNEQFF. CDR3 DNA: TGCAGAGGGGTGGTGGGCAATGAGCAGTTCTTC.

Concerning this clonotype itself: It may be a read error: a sequence one base away is much more abundant. This rearrangement joins TRBV18 to TRBJ1-4; perhaps TRBD1 as D (5 bases). With 7 bases removed from V and 10 bases from J, the gap between germline ends came to 22 bases. Germline assignment: CDR1 KGHSH and CDR2 LQKENI. This CDR3 comprises 15 residues. This CDR3 is CASFVGEGSYRKLFF. CDR3 DNA sequence: TGTGCCAGCTTTGTAGGGGAGGGGAGTTACCGAAAACTGTTTTTT.

This clonotype was counted many times. The chain combines TRBV28 with TRBJ2-4; 8 bases agree with TRBD2. The J segment lost 0 bases and the V segment lost 5 bases, leaving 15 bases of the junction unmatched. The CDR3 covers 19 residues. Germline assignment: CDR1 MDHEN and CDR2 SYDVKM. The CDR3 DNA is TGTGCCAGCAGTCGCGGGGTAGCGGGAAACGCAGGAGCCAAAAACATTCAGTACTTC. This sequence encodes CASSRGVAGNAGAKNIQYF.

This chain links TRBV5-1 with TRBJ2-7; D unclear. Germline V lookup: CDR1 SGHRS, CDR2 YFSETQ. The CDR3 runs to 13 residues. V lost 4 bases to trimming and J lost 2 bases, with 10 bases between them. The CDR3 coding sequence is TGCGCCAGCAGCGGCGGATACACCTACGAGCAGTACTTC. Translating gives CASSGGYTYEQYF.

This chain connects TRBV11-2 to TRBJ2-7; 8 bases agree with TRBD2. Trimming at V came to 5 bases and at J to 2 bases, leaving 8 bases not matched to a gene. CDR1 and CDR2 (germline): SGHAT, FQNNGV. The CDR3 is 15 amino acids. The CDR3 spells CASSREGRAPYEQYF. CDR3 DNA sequence: TGTGCCAGCAGCCGGGAGGGGAGGGCCCCCTACGAGCAGTACTTC.